This entry lists 25 T cell receptor beta chains sequenced from one sample in a study of T-cell reconstitution after alpha-beta-depleted transplantation in children. As it was prepared, the TCRbeta library received unique molecular identifiers. TCRdb re-called the PCR reads through MiXCR, storing one row per CDR3 protein. The table has hundreds of thousands of distinct CDR3 sequences, about 12% seen once. The sample here was PBMCs, taken before TCRalphabeta/CD19-depleted stem cell transplant. The receptors shown here come from a girl aged 2 to 9 with congenital amegakaryocytic thrombocytopenia, due to receive a stem cell transplant.

The J gene is TRBJ2-7, the V gene TRBV7-2; D is perhaps TRBD1 (5 bases). Germline CDR1 is SGHTA and CDR2 is FQGNSA. Trimming took 1 base from V and 0 from J, leaving 10 bases between them. CDR3 length: 15 amino acids. The CDR3 bases are TGTGCCAGCAGCTTAGGTCCAGGGTACTCCTACGAGCAGTACTTC. Its translation is CASSLGPGYSYEQYF. Based on the CDR3 plus reference TRBV7-2 and TRBJ2-7, the full variable domain is GAGVSQSPSNKVTEKGKDVELRCDPISGHTALYWYRQSLGQGLEFLIYFQGNSAPDKSGLPSDRFSAERTGGSVSTLTIQRTQQEDSAVYLCASSLGPGYSYEQYFGPGTRLTVT.

This clonotype has more than one count but fewer than ten. J is TRBJ2-1 and V is TRBV5-1, with D hard to call. V was trimmed by 5 bases and J by 6 bases, leaving 18 bases between them. Germline V gene sequence: CDR1 SGHRS, CDR2 YFSETQ. The CDR3 is 15 residues long. CDR3 loop: CASSLLGLEFNEQFF. CDR3 bases: TGCGCCAGCAGTTTATTGGGTCTAGAGTTCAATGAGCAGTTCTTC.

This clonotype was detected ten times or more. The chain links TRBV20-1 to TRBJ1-4; D remains unclear. V was trimmed by 1 base and J by 0 bases, leaving 18 bases between them. This CDR3 contains 18 residues. The germline V gene has CDR1 DFQATT and CDR2 SNEGSKA (reference sequence). The CDR3 DNA follows: TGCAGTGCTAGAGTATCGTTTGGGAAGAGTGCAACTAATGAAAAACTGTTTTTT. Translating gives CSARVSFGKSATNEKLFF.

This clonotype was observed a handful of times. J is TRBJ2-1 and V is TRBV5-5; tentatively, D is TRBD1 or TRBD2 (6 bases each). The CDR3 has 16 residues. The germline gives CDR1 SGHKS, CDR2 YYEKEE (reference sequence). The V end lost 0 bases, the J end lost 5 bases, and 15 bases lay between the germline ends. This CDR3 is CASSLVGGAVHNEQFF. For the CDR3, the DNA is TGTGCCAGCAGCTTGGTGGGGGGCGCGGTCCACAATGAGCAGTTCTTC.

This clonotype was recorded many times. The chain recombines TRBV29-1 with TRBJ2-1; 8 bases are a match to TRBD1. J lost 4 bases, V lost 0 bases, and 8 bases had no gene match. CDR1 and CDR2 from the germline V gene are SQVTM and ANQGSEA. The CDR3 runs to 16 residues. The CDR3 is CSVEDVQGASYNEQFF. In DNA, the CDR3 is TGCAGCGTTGAAGATGTTCAGGGGGCCTCTTACAATGAGCAGTTCTTC.

The chain has TRBV12-3 or TRBV12-4 and TRBJ2-3; 9 bases map to TRBD2. V gave up 3 bases and J gave up 4 bases; unmatched junction bases: 5. The CDR3 totals 15 residues. The CDR3 loop is CASSFYSGSSDTQYF. The CDR3 DNA reads as TGTGCCAGCAGTTTTTATAGCGGGAGTTCAGATACGCAGTATTTT.

The rearrangement uses TRBV7-9 and TRBJ2-1, with 7 bases fitting TRBD1. This CDR3 spans 13 amino acids. V gave up 9 bases and J gave up 8 bases; unmatched junction bases: 10. Germline CDR1 SEHNR, CDR2 FQNEAQ (reference sequence). The CDR3 region has the DNA TGTGCCAGAGCCGGGACAGAGGGCGATGAGCAGTTCTTC. It yields the protein CARAGTEGDEQFF.

This clonotype was counted at least ten times. V gene TRBV27 combines with J gene TRBJ2-7, with D perhaps TRBD1 (5 bases). The CDR3 consists of 13 residues. Germline-derived CDR1 and CDR2 are MNHEY and SMNVEV (reference sequence). V gave up 9 bases and J gave up 4 bases, with 16 bases separating them. CDR3 residues: CASSGQGRYEQYF. The CDR3 DNA reads TGTGCCAGTTCCGGGCAGGGTCGGTACGAGCAGTACTTC.

This clonotype was seen repeatedly, ten times or more. This rearrangement joins TRBV7-6 to TRBJ2-3; D may be TRBD2 (5 bases). This CDR3 has 15 residues. V was trimmed by 0 bases and J by 0 bases, leaving 7 bases between them. From germline, CDR1 is SGHVS and CDR2 FNYEAQ. CDR3 sequence reads: CASSLASASTDTQYF. The DNA for the CDR3 is TGTGCCAGCAGCTTAGCTAGCGCTAGCACAGATACGCAGTATTTT.

This clonotype was seen ten or more times. V usage is TRBV28 and J usage is TRBJ1-1; possible D gene TRBD1, 5 bases. Germline CDR1 and CDR2: MDHEN and SYDVKM. CDR3 length: 15 amino acids. Trimming removed 4 bases at V and 1 base at J, with 13 bases between. The CDR3 DNA sequence: TGTGCCAGCAGTTCGCCGGGACGGAGGAACACTGAAGCTTTCTTT. As protein: CASSSPGRRNTEAFF.

There are many counts of this clonotype. V and J are TRBV10-3 and TRBJ2-1, with a tentative D call TRBD2 (5 bases). Germline V gene lookup returns CDR1 ENHRY and CDR2 SYGVKD. Trimming cost V 6 bases and J 7 bases, with 13 bases left between them. The CDR3 is made up of 13 amino acids. CDR3 in DNA: TGTGCCATCAGGAGGGTCGACGGTAATGAGCAGTTCTTC. Translating gives CAIRRVDGNEQFF.

This clonotype was seen more than once but under ten times. The chain combines TRBV6-5 with TRBJ2-7; a possible D gene is TRBD2 (5 bases). The germline V and J ends were trimmed by 6 bases and 6 bases, with 18 bases remaining between them. CDR1 and CDR2 (germline): MNHEY, SVGAGI. The CDR3 totals 14 residues. CDR3 sequence (DNA): TGTGCCAGCAGGCCACTAGAGGTACTGGGCGAGCAGTACTTC. Translation gives CASRPLEVLGEQYF.

Here the CDR3 DNA reads TGTGCCAGCAGCTCCCCGACAGGGATGATAGATACGCAGTATTTT. Translating it yields CASSSPTGMIDTQYF. J is TRBJ2-3 and V is TRBV7-9, with 7 positions matching TRBD1. V lost 4 bases to trimming and J lost 5 bases; unmatched junction nucleotides: 9. The germline V gene encodes CDR1 SEHNR and CDR2 FQNEAQ (reference sequence). CDR3 length equals 15 residues.

There are many counts of this clonotype. The chain links TRBV20-1 to TRBJ2-1, with TRBD2 identical over 8 bases. This CDR3 region has 15 residues. Germline loops: CDR1 DFQATT, CDR2 SNEGSKA (reference sequence). V lost 6 bases to trimming and J lost 4 bases; unmatched junction nucleotides: 11. This CDR3 reads CSARDRLARYNEQFF. CDR3 DNA sequence: TGCAGTGCCCGCGACCGACTAGCGAGATACAATGAGCAGTTCTTC.

There are many counts of this clonotype. V usage is TRBV28 and J usage is TRBJ1-4; D may be TRBD1 (6 bases). CDR1 MDHEN and CDR2 SYDVKM come from the germline V gene. The CDR3 sequence is 14 residues long. Trimming removed 4 bases at V and 7 bases at J, with 13 bases between. CDR3 sequence: CASSSLRGAEKLFF. CDR3 sequence (DNA): TGTGCCAGCAGTTCCCTTAGGGGGGCTGAAAAACTGTTTTTT. The variable domain in full, with the rest retrieved from reference TRBV28 and TRBJ1-4, is DVKVTQSSRYLVKRTGEKVFLECVQDMDHENMFWYRQDPGLGLRLIYFSYDVKMKEKGDIPEGYSVSREKKERFSLILESASTNQTSMYLCASSSLRGAEKLFFGSGTQLSVL.

The V call is TRBV20-1, the J call TRBJ2-3; a weak D match, TRBD2 (5 bases). This CDR3 is 13 amino acids long. Germline assignment: CDR1 DFQATT and CDR2 SNEGSKA (reference sequence). V was trimmed by 7 bases and J by 2 bases, leaving 13 bases between them. The CDR3 here is CSVGRTDTDTQYF. The CDR3, as DNA: TGCAGTGTCGGTAGGACTGACACAGATACGCAGTATTTT.

The genes are TRBV12-3 or TRBV12-4 and TRBJ2-3; 12 bases line up with TRBD2. The CDR3 is made up of 13 amino acids. V shed 8 bases, J shed 3 bases, and the junction held 0 bases outside the gene matches. The CDR3 reads CASGTSGTDTQYF. For the CDR3, the DNA is TGTGCCAGCGGGACTAGCGGGACAGATACGCAGTATTTT.

Concerning this clonotype: This sequence may be a read error, since a much larger clone differs from it by one base. The chain combines TRBV20-1 with TRBJ2-3, with D unclear. The CDR3 loop spans 15 amino acids. V lost 4 bases to trimming and J lost 4 bases, with 18 bases between them. Germline loops: CDR1 DFQATT, CDR2 SNEGSKA (reference sequence). The CDR3 DNA follows: TGCAGTGCTACAATCCCTCGGCCCTTTTCAGATACGCAGTATTTT. Encoded protein: CSATIPRPFSDTQYF.

There are many counts of this clonotype. This chain uses TRBV24-1 with TRBJ1-5, with D perhaps matching TRBD1 (5 bases). The germline V gene has CDR1 KGHDR and CDR2 SFDVKD. This CDR3 spans 14 amino acids. The V end was cut by 4 bases, the J end by 6 bases, with 12 bases between. The CDR3 here is CATSDGGEGQPQHF. In DNA, the CDR3 is TGTGCCACCAGTGACGGAGGGGAAGGTCAGCCCCAGCATTTT.

This clonotype was found many times. The rearrangement uses TRBV5-1 and TRBJ2-7; D remains ambiguous. The V end was cut by 0 bases, the J end by 5 bases, with 6 bases between. This CDR3 has 12 residues. Germline CDR1 is SGHRS and CDR2 is YFSETQ. CDR3 residues: CASSLVQDEQYF. CDR3 sequence (DNA): TGCGCCAGCAGCTTGGTTCAGGACGAGCAGTACTTC.

The chain links TRBV5-1 to TRBJ2-7, with 8 bases aligning to TRBD2. Germline CDR1 SGHRS, CDR2 YFSETQ. This CDR3 has 17 amino acids. V was pared by 4 bases and J by 0 bases, with 12 bases of the junction left unmatched. The CDR3 is CASSPSELAASSYEQYF. The DNA of the CDR3 is TGCGCCAGCAGCCCCTCAGAACTAGCGGCCAGCTCCTACGAGCAGTACTTC.

Ten or more counts support this clonotype. The chain employs TRBV20-1 and TRBJ2-7; no clear D gene. V gave up 4 bases and J gave up 1 base, with 14 bases separating them. Germline CDR1 and CDR2: DFQATT and SNEGSKA (reference sequence). This CDR3 is built from 14 residues. The CDR3 region has the DNA TGCAGTGCTACGACCCCCTACGGGTCCTACGAGCAGTACTTC. Residues: CSATTPYGSYEQYF.

This clonotype was observed a few times. One end of the junction varies from germline; a read error may be responsible. The chain joins TRBV5-5 to TRBJ2-2; weak D call: TRBD1 (6 bases). The CDR3 is 14 residues long. The germline gives CDR1 SGHKS, CDR2 YYEKEE (reference sequence). CDR3 sequence: CASTLGQNTGELFF. The DNA for the CDR3 is TGTGCCAGCACCTTGGGACAAAACACCGGGGAGCTGTTTTTT.

This clonotype has a handful of counts. The chain is built from TRBV7-2 and TRBJ2-7; perhaps TRBD2 as D (7 bases). CDR3 size: 15 residues. Per germline, CDR1 SGHTA and CDR2 FQGNSA. The V end lost 4 bases, the J end lost 5 bases, and 18 bases lay between the germline ends. The DNA for the CDR3 is TGTGCCAGCAGCTACTACAGGGAGGGTCCCCACGAGCAGTACTTC. Translated, it gives CASSYYREGPHEQYF.

The chain is built from TRBV5-8 and TRBJ2-1; TRBD2 matches at 12 bases. Trimming at V came to 6 bases and at J to 7 bases, leaving 5 bases not matched to a gene. Germline CDR1 SGHTS, CDR2 YDEGEE. The CDR3 has 14 residues. The CDR3 spells CASTGLAGWNEQFF. The DNA of the CDR3 is TGTGCCAGCACAGGACTAGCGGGATGGAATGAGCAGTTCTTC. Complete variable domain (other parts from reference TRBV5-8 and TRBJ2-1): EAGVTQSPTHLIKTRGQQATLRCSPISGHTSVYWYQQALGLGLQFLLWYDEGEERNRGNFPPRFSGRQFPNYSSELNVNALELEDSALYLCASTGLAGWNEQFFGPGTRLTVL.